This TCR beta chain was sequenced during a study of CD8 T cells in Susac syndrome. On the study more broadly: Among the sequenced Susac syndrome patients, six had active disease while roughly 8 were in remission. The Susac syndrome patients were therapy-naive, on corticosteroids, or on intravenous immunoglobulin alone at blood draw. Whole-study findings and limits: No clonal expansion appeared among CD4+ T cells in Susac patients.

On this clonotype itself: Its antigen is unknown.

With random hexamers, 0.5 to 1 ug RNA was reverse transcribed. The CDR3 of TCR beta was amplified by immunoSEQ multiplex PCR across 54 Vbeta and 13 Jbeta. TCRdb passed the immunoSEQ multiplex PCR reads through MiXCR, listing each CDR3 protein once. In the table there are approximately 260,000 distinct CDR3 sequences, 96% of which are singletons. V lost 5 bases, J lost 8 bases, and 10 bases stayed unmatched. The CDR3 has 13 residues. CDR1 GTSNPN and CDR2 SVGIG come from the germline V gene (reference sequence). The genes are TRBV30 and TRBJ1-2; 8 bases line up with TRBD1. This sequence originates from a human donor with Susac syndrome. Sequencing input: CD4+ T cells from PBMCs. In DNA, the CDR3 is TGTGCCTGGGGGACAGGTTCCCTTAGGGGCTACACCTTC. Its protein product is CAWGTGSLRGYTF. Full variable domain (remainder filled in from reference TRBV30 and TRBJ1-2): SQTIHQWPATLVQPVGSPLSLECTVEGTSNPNLYWYRQAAGRGLQLLFYSVGIGQISSEVPQNLSASRPQDRQFILSSKKLLLSDSGFYLCAWGTGSLRGYTFGSGTRLTVV.